This record looks at one T cell receptor beta chain sequence and its context. Its specificity is not known. The length of the CDR3 is 14 residues. Germline loops: CDR1 SNHLY, CDR2 FYNNEI. These data come from a study of glioma-infiltrating T cells after dendritic cell vaccination. Study details: The vaccine used monocyte-derived dendritic cells pulsed overnight with autologous tumor lysate.

Repertoires were generated with immunoSEQ multiplex PCR, while TCRdb's copy carries only in-frame clones and drops some. The sample lists approximately 110,000 clones, around 90% occurring once. Findings and limits, study-wide: The cohort had few patients with full blood and tumor sets. TCR clonality showed no direct relationship with survival.

The sample's time point: after dendritic cell vaccination, including at tumor progression/relapse. Isocitrate dehydrogenase mutation was absent in all glioblastoma patients. The specimen comprised blood, sampled after dendritic cell vaccination. This TCR was sampled from a human donor with glioblastoma. The chain joins TRBV2 to TRBJ2-5; a possible D gene is TRBD1 (6 bases). The J call could be wrong; TRBJ2-7 is a better fit for the DNA end. CDR3 protein: CASSSGDGPYEQYF. CDR3 bases: TGTGCCAGCAGCTCAGGGGACGGTCCTTACGAGCAGTACTTC.